What follows are 29 T cell receptor beta chains derived from one specimen sequenced in a study of blood T cell repertoires in COVID-19. Assay used: immunoSEQ multiplex PCR; TCRdb lists only in-frame clones, some missing. The sample lists about 310,000 clones; about nine tenths were seen once. Source material: peripheral blood. These receptors were taken from a man aged 18 to 29 with active or convalescent COVID-19.

The rearrangement joins TRBV6-2 or TRBV6-3 to TRBJ2-7; D is possibly TRBD1 (6 bases). The ends were cut back, 2 bases at V and 2 bases at J, with 10 bases in the middle. Germline CDR1 MNHEY, CDR2 SVGEGT. The CDR3 consists of 14 residues. The CDR3 is CASSYGTLAYEQYF. CDR3 DNA: TGTGCCAGCAGTTACGGGACATTAGCCTACGAGCAGTACTTC.

V and J are TRBV18 and TRBJ2-1; 9 nucleotides match TRBD1. Trimming at V came to 3 bases and at J to 3 bases, leaving 12 bases not matched to a gene. The germline V gene encodes CDR1 KGHSH and CDR2 LQKENI. The CDR3 contains 18 residues. The CDR3 sequence is CASSPTDRGAYYYNEQFF. The CDR3 nucleotides are TGTGCCAGCTCACCTACGGACAGGGGAGCGTACTACTACAATGAGCAGTTCTTC. The full variable domain, its missing parts supplied by reference TRBV18 and TRBJ2-1, is NAGVMQNPRHLVRRRGQEARLRCSPMKGHSHVYWYRQLPEEGLKFMVYLQKENIIDESGMPKERFSAEFPKEGPSILRIQQVVRGDSAAYFCASSPTDRGAYYYNEQFFGPGTRLTVL.

Comment on this clone: Other DNA sequences in this sample translate to the same CDR3. The V and J genes are TRBV5-1 and TRBJ2-3, with 13 bases identical to TRBD2. This CDR3 is built from 16 residues. Trimming cost V 4 bases and J 0 bases; bases outside gene matches: 2. The germline gives CDR1 SGHRS, CDR2 YFSETQ. CDR3 amino acids: CASSPGLAGSTDTQYF. In DNA form, the CDR3 reads TGCGCCAGCAGCCCGGGACTAGCGGGGAGCACAGATACGCAGTATTTT. The full variable domain, rest sourced from reference TRBV5-1 and TRBJ2-3, is KAGVTQTPRYLIKTRGQQVTLSCSPISGHRSVSWYQQTPGQGLQFLFEYFSETQRNKGNFPGRFSGRQFSNSRSEMNVSTLELGDSALYLCASSPGLAGSTDTQYFGPGTRLTVL.

This chain uses TRBV5-1 with TRBJ2-5, with 8 nucleotides matching TRBD1. V trimming: 0 bases; J trimming: 4 bases; junction bases outside the gene matches: 5. Per germline, CDR1 SGHRS and CDR2 YFSETQ. This CDR3 is built from 15 residues. In nucleotides, the CDR3 is TGCGCCAGCAGCTTGGGGACAGGGAACGCAGAGACCCAGTACTTC. It is translated as CASSLGTGNAETQYF.

The chain uses TRBV5-1 and TRBJ2-3, with D possibly matching TRBD2 (6 bases). V was clipped by 1 base and J by 3 bases, with 12 bases between them. Germline loops: CDR1 SGHRS, CDR2 YFSETQ. This CDR3 is built from 15 residues. CDR3 in DNA: TGCGCCAGCAGCTTGTTTGCCGGGGGTACAGATACGCAGTATTTT. Amino acid sequence: CASSLFAGGTDTQYF.

The chain has TRBV5-1 and TRBJ2-3; TRBD2 aligns across 15 bases. The CDR3 totals 18 residues. V trimming: 4 bases; J trimming: 0 bases; junction bases outside the gene matches: 6. Looked up from germline, CDR1 is SGHRS and CDR2 is YFSETQ. CDR3 nucleotides: TGCGCCAGCAGCCCCGGACTAGCGGGAGGGTTTAGCACAGATACGCAGTATTTT. Protein sequence: CASSPGLAGGFSTDTQYF.

V usage is TRBV7-6 and J usage is TRBJ2-3; tentatively, D is TRBD2 (6 bases). CDR3 size: 15 residues. Deletions cut 5 bases from V and 2 bases from J, with 14 bases between. Germline V lookup: CDR1 SGHVS, CDR2 FNYEAQ. The CDR3 region has the DNA TGTGCCAGCAGCCGCCTTGCGGGGCCCACAGATACGCAGTATTTT. Its translation is CASSRLAGPTDTQYF.

The chain links TRBV18 to TRBJ1-1, with D maybe TRBD1 (6 bases). V was pared by 11 bases and J by 3 bases, with 25 bases between. This CDR3 is 16 amino acids long. Looked up from germline, CDR1 is KGHSH and CDR2 is LQKENI. The CDR3 here is CASTPLAGGTDTEAFF. The DNA of the CDR3 is TGTGCCTCCACACCTTTGGCGGGGGGCACGGACACTGAAGCTTTCTTT.

The chain has TRBV4-1 and TRBJ1-1; D gene unclear. The germline gives CDR1 MGHRA, CDR2 YSYEKL. The CDR3 totals 13 residues. V dropped 2 bases and J dropped 0 bases, with 4 bases sitting between them. The CDR3 sequence is CASSQRVNTEAFF. The DNA of the CDR3 is TGCGCCAGCAGCCAACGAGTGAACACTGAAGCTTTCTTT.

This chain links TRBV4-1 with TRBJ2-7; TRBD1 agrees at 11 bases. The CDR3 covers 15 residues. Germline CDR1 reads MGHRA; CDR2 reads YSYEKL. V was clipped by 3 bases and J by 7 bases; unmatched bases: 8. CDR3 nucleotides: TGCGCCAGCAGCCAGACTGGACAGGGGGCGGGTGAGCAGTACTTC. Translation gives CASSQTGQGAGEQYF.

The genes are TRBV29-1 and TRBJ2-1; D is uncertain. The germline V and J ends were trimmed by 5 bases and 5 bases, with 19 bases remaining between them. Germline V CDR1 and CDR2: SQVTM, ANQGSEA. The CDR3 length is 15 residues. The CDR3 region has the DNA TGCAGCGTTCCTATCGGTTCCAGACTTAACAATGAGCAGTTCTTC. Amino acids: CSVPIGSRLNNEQFF.

In this sample, this clone turned up a few times. This chain uses TRBV7-8 with TRBJ1-2; 8 bases fit TRBD1. J gave up 4 bases and V 5 bases, and 6 bases lay outside the gene matches. This CDR3 has 14 amino acids. Germline V gene data show CDR1 as SGHVS and CDR2 as FQNEAQ. The CDR3, as DNA: TGTGCCAGCAGCCTCGGACAGGGCGGCTATGGCTACACCTTC. It translates to CASSLGQGGYGYTF.

V usage is TRBV27 and J usage is TRBJ1-5, with no clear D. The V gene lost 0 bases and the J gene lost 9 bases, with 15 bases spanning the gap. The germline gives CDR1 MNHEY, CDR2 SMNVEV (reference sequence). CDR3 length equals 15 residues. CDR3 nucleotides: TGTGCCAGCAGTTTATCGGGAGGGCCCGATGGGCCCCAGCATTTT. Translating gives CASSLSGGPDGPQHF.

This clone appeared once. The rearrangement joins TRBV15 to TRBJ2-4; 9 bases line up with TRBD1. Per germline, CDR1 LNHNV and CDR2 YYDKDF (reference sequence). The CDR3 runs to 17 residues. The trim removed 1 base at V and 1 base at J, leaving 5 bases unmatched. The DNA of the CDR3 is TGTGCCACCAGCAGAGTCATTGACAGGGGGGCCAAAAACATTCAGTACTTC. Protein product: CATSRVIDRGAKNIQYF.

V is TRBV6-5 and J is TRBJ1-5, with D possibly matching TRBD1 (5 bases). The V gene's germline CDR1 is MNHEY and CDR2 SVGAGI. The germline V and J ends were trimmed by 7 bases and 0 bases, with 10 bases remaining between them. The CDR3 runs 14 residues. CDR3 protein: CASKGDFSNQPQHF. For the CDR3, the DNA is TGTGCCAGCAAAGGGGACTTTAGCAATCAGCCCCAGCATTTT.

V gene TRBV27 combines with J gene TRBJ2-3; D might be TRBD2 (6 bases). Germline assignment: CDR1 MNHEY and CDR2 SMNVEV (reference sequence). Trimming pared 4 bases from V and 4 bases from J, leaving 6 bases between. The CDR3 is made up of 12 amino acids. CDR3 bases: TGTGCCAGCAGTTCGGGAGCAGATACGCAGTATTTT. Its protein is CASSSGADTQYF.

This clone was seen only a few times. V is TRBV4-1 and J is TRBJ1-5; D uncertain. Trimming cost V 4 bases and J 7 bases, with 17 bases left between them. This CDR3 has 15 residues. Germline V lookup: CDR1 MGHRA, CDR2 YSYEKL. The CDR3 reads CASSLLRGVSQPQHF. CDR3 nucleotide sequence: TGCGCCAGCAGCCTCCTACGGGGTGTCAGCCAGCCCCAGCATTTT.

The gene calls are TRBV11-2 and TRBJ2-1; perhaps TRBD1 as D (5 bases). V was clipped by 2 bases and J by 8 bases, with 13 bases between them. This CDR3 contains 14 residues. Germline CDR1 and CDR2: SGHAT and FQNNGV. In DNA, the CDR3 is TGTGCCAGCAGCTTAAGTGCTGGGGCCTATGAGCAGTTCTTC. This gives the protein CASSLSAGAYEQFF.

The rearrangement joins TRBV5-1 to TRBJ2-7; 7 bases match TRBD1. The V and J ends lost 4 bases and 4 bases, in that order; junction bases with no gene match: 8. The CDR3 sequence is 14 residues long. Germline CDR1 reads SGHRS; CDR2 reads YFSETQ. The CDR3 protein is CASSAAGTVYEQYF. CDR3 nucleotides: TGCGCCAGCAGCGCCGCCGGGACAGTTTACGAGCAGTACTTC.

The rearrangement links TRBV11-3 to TRBJ2-1; possibly TRBD2 for D (6 bases). Germline CDR1 SGHNT, CDR2 YENEEA. This CDR3 contains 15 residues. V was clipped by 5 bases and J by 5 bases, with 16 bases between them. CDR3 residues: CASSLQGLPNNEQFF. The DNA for the CDR3 is TGTGCCAGCAGCCTCCAGGGACTCCCCAACAATGAGCAGTTCTTC.

The chain has TRBV5-1 and TRBJ2-3; D is unclear. This CDR3 contains 15 residues. The germline V gene has CDR1 SGHRS and CDR2 YFSETQ. Deletions cut 3 bases from V and 1 base from J, with 12 bases between. In DNA, the CDR3 is TGCGCCAGCAGCTCCCAGCCGGGTGGCACAGATACGCAGTATTTT. This gives the protein CASSSQPGGTDTQYF.

The rearrangement uses TRBV15 and TRBJ2-2; D unresolved. Trimming cost V 2 bases and J 3 bases, with 7 bases left between them. Germline CDR1 and CDR2: LNHNV and YYDKDF (reference sequence). This CDR3 comprises 14 residues. In DNA, the CDR3 is TGTGCCACCAGCAGATATCGGGACACCGGGGAGCTGTTTTTT. It is translated as CATSRYRDTGELFF.

The chain is built from TRBV7-9 and TRBJ1-6, with TRBD1 identical over 7 bases. Germline V gene sequence: CDR1 SEHNR, CDR2 FQNEAQ (reference sequence). Unmatched junction bases numbered 11, after V lost 5 bases and J lost 10 bases. This CDR3 has 15 amino acids. This CDR3 is CASSPRQGVFSPLHF. The DNA of the CDR3 is TGTGCCAGCAGCCCAAGACAGGGAGTGTTCTCACCCCTCCACTTT.

The rearrangement links TRBV9 to TRBJ1-6; D gene unclear. The CDR3 extends over 14 amino acids. Germline V gene lookup returns CDR1 SGDLS and CDR2 YYNGEE. Trimming stripped 0 bases from V and 5 bases from J, with 6 bases between. The CDR3 sequence: CASSVERDNSPLHF. CDR3 sequence (DNA): TGTGCCAGCAGCGTAGAACGGGATAATTCACCCCTCCACTTT.

This clone was counted a few times. The chain is built from TRBV19 and TRBJ1-5; D gene uncertain. The CDR3 is 13 amino acids. Between the trimmed V and J ends, which lost 3 bases and 6 bases, there was a span of 9 bases. CDR1 is LNHDA, CDR2 SQIVND, per germline (reference sequence). The CDR3 DNA is TGTGCCAGTAGTATCCCCTATTTTCAGCCCCAGCATTTT. As protein: CASSIPYFQPQHF.

The chain recombines TRBV6-2 or TRBV6-3 with TRBJ2-7, with D tentatively TRBD2 (6 bases). CDR1 MNHEY and CDR2 SVGEGT come from the germline V gene. Trimming shortened V by 4 bases and J by 0 bases, and 19 bases separated the two germline ends. The CDR3 is 17 amino acids. The CDR3 sequence is CASSFTFYSGSSYEQYF. The CDR3 nucleotides are TGTGCCAGCAGTTTCACATTTTATAGCGGTTCCTCCTACGAGCAGTACTTC.

The V gene is TRBV7-9, the J gene TRBJ2-1, with TRBD2 as a possible D gene (6 bases). Germline V lookup: CDR1 SEHNR, CDR2 FQNEAQ (reference sequence). V gave up 5 bases and J gave up 7 bases, with 18 bases separating them. This CDR3 spans 15 amino acids. The CDR3 nucleotides read TGTGCCAGCAGCCCCGCGGCGGGGTTGTGGAATGAGCAGTTCTTC. Translated, it gives CASSPAAGLWNEQFF.

For the CDR3, the DNA is TGTGCCAGCAGTTACTCCCCCAGCAATGAGCAGTTCTTC. Translating it yields CASSYSPSNEQFF. The V and J genes are TRBV6-5 and TRBJ2-1; D remains unclear. This CDR3 region has 13 residues. V gave up 0 bases and J gave up 6 bases, with 6 bases separating them. Germline CDR1 reads MNHEY; CDR2 reads SVGAGI.

In this sample, this clone turned up a few times. The V call is TRBV10-2, the J call TRBJ2-3, with 10 nucleotides matching TRBD2. CDR1 and CDR2 from the germline V gene are WSHSY and SAAADI. With 0 bases clipped from V and 4 bases from J, the junction kept 7 bases outside the gene matches. This CDR3 has 17 residues. CDR3 protein: CASSESHLAGVADTQYF. As DNA, the CDR3 is TGCGCCAGCAGTGAGTCGCACCTAGCGGGAGTGGCAGATACGCAGTATTTT.